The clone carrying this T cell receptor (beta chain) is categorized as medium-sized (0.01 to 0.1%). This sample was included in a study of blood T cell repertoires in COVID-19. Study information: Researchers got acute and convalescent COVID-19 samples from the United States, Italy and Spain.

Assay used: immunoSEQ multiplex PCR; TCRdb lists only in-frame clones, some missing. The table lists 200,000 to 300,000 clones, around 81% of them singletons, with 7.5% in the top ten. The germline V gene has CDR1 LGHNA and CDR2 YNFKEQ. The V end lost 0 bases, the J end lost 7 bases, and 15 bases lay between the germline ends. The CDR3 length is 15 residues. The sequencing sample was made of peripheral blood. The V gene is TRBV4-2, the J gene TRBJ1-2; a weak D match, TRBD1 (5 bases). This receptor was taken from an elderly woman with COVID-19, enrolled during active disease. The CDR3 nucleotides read TGTGCCAGCAGCCAAGATCGACAGATGTCTATTGGCTACACCTTC. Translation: CASSQDRQMSIGYTF.